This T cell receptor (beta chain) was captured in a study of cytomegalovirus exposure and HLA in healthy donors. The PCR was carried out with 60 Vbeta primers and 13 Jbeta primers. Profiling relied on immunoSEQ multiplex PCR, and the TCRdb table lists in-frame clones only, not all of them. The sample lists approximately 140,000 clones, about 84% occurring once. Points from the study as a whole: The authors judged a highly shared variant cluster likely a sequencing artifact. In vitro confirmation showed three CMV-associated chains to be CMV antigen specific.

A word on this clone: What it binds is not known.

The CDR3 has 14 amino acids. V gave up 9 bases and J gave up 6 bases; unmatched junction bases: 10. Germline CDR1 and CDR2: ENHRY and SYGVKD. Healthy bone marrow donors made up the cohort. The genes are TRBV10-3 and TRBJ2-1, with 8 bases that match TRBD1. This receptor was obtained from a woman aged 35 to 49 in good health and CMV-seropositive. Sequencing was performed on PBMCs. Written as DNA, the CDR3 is TGTGCCATTGAAGCAGGGGGCGGTTTCAATGAGCAGTTCTTC. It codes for CAIEAGGGFNEQFF.